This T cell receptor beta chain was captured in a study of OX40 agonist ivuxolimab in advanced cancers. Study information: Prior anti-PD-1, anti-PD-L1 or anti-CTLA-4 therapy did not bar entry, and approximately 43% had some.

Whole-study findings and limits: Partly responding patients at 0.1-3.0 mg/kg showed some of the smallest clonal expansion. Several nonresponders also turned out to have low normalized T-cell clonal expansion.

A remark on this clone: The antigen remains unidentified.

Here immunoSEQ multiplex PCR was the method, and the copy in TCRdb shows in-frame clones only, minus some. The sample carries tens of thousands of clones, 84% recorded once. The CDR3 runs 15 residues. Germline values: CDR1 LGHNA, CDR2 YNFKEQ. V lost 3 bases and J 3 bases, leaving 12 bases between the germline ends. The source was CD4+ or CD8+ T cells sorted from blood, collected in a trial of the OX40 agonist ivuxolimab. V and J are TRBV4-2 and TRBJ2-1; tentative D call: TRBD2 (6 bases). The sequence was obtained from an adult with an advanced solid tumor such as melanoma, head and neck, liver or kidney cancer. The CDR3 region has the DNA TGTGCCAGCAGCCATGCTGGGACTCTCTACAATGAGCAGTTCTTC. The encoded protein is CASSHAGTLYNEQFF.